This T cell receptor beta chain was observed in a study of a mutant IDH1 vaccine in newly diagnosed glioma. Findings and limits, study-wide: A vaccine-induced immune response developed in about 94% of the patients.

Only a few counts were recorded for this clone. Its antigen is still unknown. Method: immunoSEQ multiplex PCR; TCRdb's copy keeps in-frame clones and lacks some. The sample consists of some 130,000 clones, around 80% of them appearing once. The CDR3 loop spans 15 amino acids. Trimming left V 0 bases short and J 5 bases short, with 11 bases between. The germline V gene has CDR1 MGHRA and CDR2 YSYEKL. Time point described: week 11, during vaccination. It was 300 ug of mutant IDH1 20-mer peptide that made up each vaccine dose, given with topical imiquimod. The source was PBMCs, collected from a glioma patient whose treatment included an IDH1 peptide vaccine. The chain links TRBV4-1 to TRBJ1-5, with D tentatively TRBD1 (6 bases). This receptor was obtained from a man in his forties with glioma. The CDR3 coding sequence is TGCGCCAGCAGCCAAGATTGGGCAGGGGATCAGCCCCAGCATTTT. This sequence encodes CASSQDWAGDQPQHF.